The source of this T cell receptor (beta chain) is a study of blood T cell repertoires in COVID-19. Here immunoSEQ multiplex PCR was the method, and the copy in TCRdb shows in-frame clones only, minus some. The profile shows just over 300,000 clones, 75% to 90% of them singletons. V shed 11 bases, J shed 5 bases, and the junction held 6 bases outside the gene matches. The CDR3 extends over 13 amino acids. What was sequenced was peripheral blood. The sequence came from a man aged 18 to 30 with active or convalescent COVID-19. This sequence joins TRBV23-1 and TRBJ1-4; 9 nucleotides line up with TRBD1. TRBV23-1 is reported as an ORF; its role is uncertain. The CDR3 here is CAPGTGKNEKLFF. The CDR3 nucleotides are TGCGCCCCGGGGACAGGGAAAAATGAAAAACTGTTTTTT.